This T cell receptor (beta chain) was documented in a study of cytomegalovirus exposure and HLA in healthy donors. Overall study context: T cells numbering about 200 million yielded approximately 120 million unique TCR beta sequences in an earlier analysis.

Broader study findings: It has been reported that TCR beta sequences accurately predicted the HLA-A and HLA-B alleles of most subjects. As confirmed in vitro, three CMV-associated chains were specific for CMV antigens.

The CDR3 length is 15 residues. Germline loops: CDR1 SEHNR, CDR2 FQNEAQ (reference sequence). The donors comprised healthy bone marrow donors. The PCR used 60 Vbeta and 13 Jbeta primers. The repertoire was sequenced with immunoSEQ multiplex PCR; TCRdb's copy has only in-frame clones and lacks some. This sample has approximately 190,000 clones, with around 82% found just once. A remark on this clone: What it binds is not known. At one end, the junction sequence differs from germline, possibly due to a read error.

The chain uses TRBV7-9 and TRBJ2-5, with 7 nucleotides matching TRBD2. The origin of this receptor is a man aged 35 to 55 in good health and CMV-seropositive. The material sequenced was PBMCs. For the CDR3, the DNA is TGTTCCAGCAGCTCCCCGGGCGGGAGAGGAGAGACCCAGTACTTC. It is translated as CSSSSPGGRGETQYF. Full variable domain (missing parts from reference TRBV7-9 and TRBJ2-5): DTGVSQNPRHKITKRGQNVTFRCDPISEHNRLYWYRQTLGQGPEFLTYFQNEAQLEKSRLLSDRFSAERPKGSFSTLEIQRTEQGDSAMYLCSSSSPGGRGETQYFGPGTRLLVL.